This TCR beta chain originates from a study of identical twins. General study findings and limits: Models underestimated TCR alpha sharing (out-of-frame) in monozygotic twins.

Template switching introduced a universal primer site, and the cDNA bore unique molecular identifiers. MiXCR was run by TCRdb on the 5' RACE reads, yielding one entry per CDR3 protein. The profile shows about 790,000 distinct CDR3 sequences, 15% to 20% of them singletons. Germline V gives CDR1 MNHNS, CDR2 SASEGT. CDR3 size: 13 residues. V was pared by 8 bases and J by 4 bases, with 14 bases between. This clonotype was seen only a few times. Its cognate antigen is unknown. The same sample was also studied in work on T cells expressing NK-cell markers. That report adds: TCR beta repertoires came from sorted CD3+CD56+NKG2C+, CD3+CD56+NKG2C- and CD3+CD56-NKG2C+ T cells. There were a handful of donors in whom these clonotypes also led the CD3+CD56-NKG2C+ fraction.

The specimen was PBMCs. The sequence was obtained from a woman between 18 and 29 years old in good health. The chain uses TRBV6-1 and TRBJ2-5; unclear D gene. CDR3 sequence: CASRQGHPETQYF. The CDR3 DNA reads as TGTGCCAGCCGACAAGGTCACCCAGAGACCCAGTACTTC.